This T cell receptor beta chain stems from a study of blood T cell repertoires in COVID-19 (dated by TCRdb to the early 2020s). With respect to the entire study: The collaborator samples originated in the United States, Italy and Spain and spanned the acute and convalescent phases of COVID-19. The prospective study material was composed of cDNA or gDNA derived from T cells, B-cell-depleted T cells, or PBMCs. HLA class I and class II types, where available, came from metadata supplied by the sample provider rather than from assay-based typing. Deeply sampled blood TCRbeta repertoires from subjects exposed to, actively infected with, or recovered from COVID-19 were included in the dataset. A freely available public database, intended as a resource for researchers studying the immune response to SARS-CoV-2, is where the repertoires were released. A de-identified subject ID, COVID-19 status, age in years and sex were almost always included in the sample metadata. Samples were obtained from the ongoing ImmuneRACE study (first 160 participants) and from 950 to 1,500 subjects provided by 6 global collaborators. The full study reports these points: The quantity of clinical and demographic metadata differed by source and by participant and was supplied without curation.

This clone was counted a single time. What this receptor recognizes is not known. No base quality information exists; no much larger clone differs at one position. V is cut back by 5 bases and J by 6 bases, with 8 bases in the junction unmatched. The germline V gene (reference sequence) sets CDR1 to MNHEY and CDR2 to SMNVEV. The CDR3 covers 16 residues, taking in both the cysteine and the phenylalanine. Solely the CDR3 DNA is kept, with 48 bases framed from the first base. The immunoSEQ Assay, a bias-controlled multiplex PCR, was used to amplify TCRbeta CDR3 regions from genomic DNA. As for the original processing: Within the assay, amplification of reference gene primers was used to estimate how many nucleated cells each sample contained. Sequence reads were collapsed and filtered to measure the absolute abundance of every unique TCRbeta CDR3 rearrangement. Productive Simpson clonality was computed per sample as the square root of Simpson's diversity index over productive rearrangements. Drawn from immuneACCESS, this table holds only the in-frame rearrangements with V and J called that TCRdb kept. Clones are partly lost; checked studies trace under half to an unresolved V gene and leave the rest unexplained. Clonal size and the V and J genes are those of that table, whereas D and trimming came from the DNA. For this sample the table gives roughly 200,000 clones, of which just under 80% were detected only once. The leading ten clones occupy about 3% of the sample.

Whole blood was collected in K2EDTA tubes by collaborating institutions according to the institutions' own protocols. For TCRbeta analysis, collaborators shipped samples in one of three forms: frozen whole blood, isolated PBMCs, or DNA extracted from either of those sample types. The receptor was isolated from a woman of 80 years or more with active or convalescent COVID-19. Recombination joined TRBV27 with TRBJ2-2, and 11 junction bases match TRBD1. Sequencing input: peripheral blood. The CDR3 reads CASSRRDRGWAGELFF. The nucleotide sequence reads TGTGCCAGCAGTAGGCGGGACAGGGGGTGGGCCGGGGAGCTGTTTTTT.